These 31 T cell receptor beta chains originate from one sample sequenced in a study of blood T cell repertoires in COVID-19. This table comes from immunoSEQ multiplex PCR, and its TCRdb copy is limited to in-frame clones, with some not included. The repertoire holds 95,000 to 150,000 clones, with around 70% as singletons. Input material: peripheral blood. The receptor set was obtained from a man in his 60s with acute or convalescent COVID-19.

This chain links TRBV6-6 with TRBJ1-4; no reliable D call. There are 11 residues in the CDR3. The V gene's germline CDR1 is MNHNY and CDR2 SVGAGI (reference sequence). Trimming took 5 bases from V and 12 from J, leaving 10 bases between them. The CDR3 loop reads CASSKASELFF. CDR3 coding DNA: TGTGCCAGCAGTAAAGCGTCCGAACTGTTTTTT.

This clone occurred a few times. V usage is TRBV5-6 and J usage is TRBJ2-5, with 11 nucleotides matching TRBD2. After removal of 4 bases from V and 4 bases from J, the junction contained 9 bases not matched to a gene. Germline V lookup: CDR1 SGHDT, CDR2 YYEEEE. This CDR3 is built from 16 residues. The DNA for the CDR3 is TGTGCCAGCAGCGAACATAGCGGGAGGGCCCTAGAGACCCAGTACTTC. Translation gives CASSEHSGRALETQYF.

The chain has TRBV5-4 and TRBJ2-5; D possibly corresponds to TRBD2 (6 bases). The CDR3 totals 15 residues. Trimming cost V 0 bases and J 2 bases, with 11 bases left between them. From germline, CDR1 is SGHNT and CDR2 YYREEE (reference sequence). The DNA of the CDR3 is TGTGCCAGCAGCTTGGTGGTGGCGGGACAAGAGACCCAGTACTTC. Translating it yields CASSLVVAGQETQYF.

This clone occurred a few times. The chain recombines TRBV2 with TRBJ2-7, with 15 bases fitting TRBD2. This CDR3 has 19 residues. V lost 6 bases to trimming and J lost 3 bases; unmatched junction nucleotides: 15. Germline V gene data show CDR1 as SNHLY and CDR2 as FYNNEI. The CDR3 coding sequence is TGTGCCAGCAGGGCGCCTTGGGGGACTAGCGGGAGGATCAACTACGAGCAGTACTTC. It codes for CASRAPWGTSGRINYEQYF.

V usage is TRBV7-3 and J usage is TRBJ2-1; 10 bases are a match to TRBD1. The V segment lost 5 bases and the J segment 6 bases; nucleotides outside the gene matches: 10. Germline lookup yields CDR1 SGHTA and CDR2 FQGTGA. CDR3 length: 16 amino acids. The DNA for the CDR3 is TGTGCCAGCAGCAGCGACCGGGACAGGGGAGGCAATGAGCAGTTCTTC. This sequence encodes CASSSDRDRGGNEQFF.

This clone was detected many times. The rearrangement uses TRBV30 and TRBJ1-5, with 10 bases aligning to TRBD1. The germline CDR1 and CDR2 sequences are GTSNPN and SVGIG (reference sequence). CDR3 length: 13 residues. Trimming at V came to 3 bases and at J to 8 bases, leaving 4 bases not matched to a gene. CDR3 region: CAWSTGTGEPQHF. As DNA, the CDR3 is TGTGCCTGGAGCACAGGGACAGGGGAGCCCCAGCATTTT.

The CDR3 sequence is CASSLGVQLMNTEAFF. DNA of the CDR3: TGTGCCAGCAGCTTAGGAGTACAGCTGATGAACACTGAAGCTTTCTTT. The chain is built from TRBV7-9 and TRBJ1-1, with unresolved D. Germline CDR1 reads SEHNR; CDR2 reads FQNEAQ (reference sequence). Trimming pared 1 base from V and 0 bases from J, leaving 12 bases between. This CDR3 is built from 16 residues.

This clone has at least ten counts. The rearrangement uses TRBV6-1 and TRBJ2-7, with 7 bases aligning to TRBD1. The CDR3 sequence is 15 residues long. CDR1 is MNHNS, CDR2 SASEGT, per germline. V was clipped by 2 bases and J by 0 bases; unmatched bases: 4. The CDR3 region is CASSERDRRSYEQYF. CDR3 DNA: TGTGCCAGCAGTGAACGGGACAGACGCTCCTACGAGCAGTACTTC.

V usage is TRBV2 and J usage is TRBJ2-5; 11 positions match TRBD1. The CDR3 loop spans 15 amino acids. Trimming cost V 6 bases and J 5 bases; bases outside gene matches: 8. Germline loops: CDR1 SNHLY, CDR2 FYNNEI. The CDR3 DNA sequence: TGTGCCAGCAGGAGGACAGGGGGCGATCAGGAGACCCAGTACTTC. This gives the protein CASRRTGGDQETQYF.

This clone is a singleton in its sample. The gene calls are TRBV6-5 and TRBJ1-2, with D unclear. Germline-derived CDR1 and CDR2 are MNHEY and SVGAGI. The CDR3 extends over 12 amino acids. Trimming stripped 9 bases from V and 5 bases from J, with 13 bases between. CDR3 sequence reads: CASEGGSYGYTF. The CDR3 DNA sequence: TGTGCCAGTGAGGGCGGCAGTTATGGCTACACCTTC.

The sample holds a few counts of this clone. The chain couples TRBV5-4 to TRBJ1-2; D possibly corresponds to TRBD1 (5 bases). Germline CDR1 SGHNT, CDR2 YYREEE (reference sequence). V lost 0 bases and J lost 8, with 14 bases in between. The CDR3 has 14 residues. The CDR3 is CASSLAKGVGGYTF. CDR3 in DNA: TGTGCCAGCAGCTTGGCCAAAGGGGTTGGGGGCTACACCTTC.

The gene calls are TRBV3-1 (or the pseudogene TRBV3-2) and TRBJ2-7; TRBD1 aligns across 10 bases. Germline CDR1 and CDR2: LGHDT and YNNKEL (reference sequence). The CDR3 loop spans 15 amino acids. Trimming cost V 2 bases and J 2 bases; bases outside gene matches: 3. The CDR3 reads CASSQTGTGAYEQYF. CDR3 DNA: TGTGCCAGCAGCCAAACGGGGACAGGGGCCTACGAGCAGTACTTC.

The V call is TRBV3-1 (or the pseudogene TRBV3-2), the J call TRBJ2-7; 8 bases are shared with TRBD2. This CDR3 contains 16 residues. The germline gives CDR1 LGHDT, CDR2 YNNKEL (reference sequence). V was clipped by 0 bases and J by 5 bases; unmatched bases: 9. CDR3: CASSQDPGLAAHEQYF. The CDR3 DNA reads as TGTGCCAGCAGCCAAGATCCAGGACTAGCAGCCCACGAGCAGTACTTC.

This chain connects TRBV10-2 to TRBJ1-1, with 10 bases matching TRBD1. The CDR3 consists of 13 residues. J gave up 5 bases and V 6 bases, and 3 bases lay outside the gene matches. CDR1 is WSHSY and CDR2 is SAAADI in the germline V gene. The CDR3 spells CASSGQGVTEAFF. For the CDR3, the DNA is TGCGCCAGCAGCGGACAGGGGGTGACTGAAGCTTTCTTT.

The DNA for the CDR3 is TGTGCCAGCAGCCCACAGGGGGAAAACACCATATATTTT. Translating gives CASSPQGENTIYF. The chain couples TRBV7-9 to TRBJ1-3; 8 positions match TRBD1. Unmatched junction bases numbered 3, after V lost 5 bases and J lost 6 bases. This CDR3 is 13 amino acids long. CDR1 and CDR2 (germline): SEHNR, FQNEAQ (reference sequence). The entire variable domain, with the rest obtained from reference TRBV7-9 and TRBJ1-3, is as follows: DTGVSQNPRHKITKRGQNVTFRCDPISEHNRLYWYRQTLGQGPEFLTYFQNEAQLEKSRLLSDRFSAERPKGSFSTLEIQRTEQGDSAMYLCASSPQGENTIYFGEGSWLTVV.

The CDR3 DNA is TGTGCCTGGAGTGTAGTGTCCGCGGCCAAAAACATTCAGTACTTC. Protein sequence: CAWSVVSAAKNIQYF. This chain uses TRBV30 with TRBJ2-4; D gene uncertain. This CDR3 comprises 15 residues. Germline V gene lookup returns CDR1 GTSNPN and CDR2 SVGIG (reference sequence). The V end was cut by 0 bases, the J end by 1 base, with 10 bases between.

V and J are TRBV19 and TRBJ1-3, with D unclear. The germline gives CDR1 LNHDA, CDR2 SQIVND (reference sequence). Deletions cut 6 bases from V and 2 bases from J, with 8 bases between. This CDR3 has 13 residues. The CDR3 nucleotides are TGTGCCAGTAGCAGAGGTCCTGGAAACACCATATATTTT. Encoded protein: CASSRGPGNTIYF.

The chain joins TRBV30 to TRBJ1-1; tentative D call: TRBD1 (6 bases). Germline V gives CDR1 GTSNPN, CDR2 SVGIG (reference sequence). This CDR3 has 16 residues. With 0 bases removed from V and 0 bases from J, the gap between germline ends came to 14 bases. CDR3 region: CAWSVRGYPMNTEAFF. The CDR3 DNA is TGTGCCTGGAGTGTGAGGGGGTACCCAATGAACACTGAAGCTTTCTTT.

The chain carries TRBV4-1 and TRBJ2-3; 14 bases fit TRBD2. The CDR3 extends over 16 amino acids. V was clipped by 5 bases and J by 3 bases; unmatched bases: 4. The germline V gene encodes CDR1 MGHRA and CDR2 YSYEKL. The chain's CDR3 is CASSSGLAGVTDTQYF. In DNA form, the CDR3 reads TGCGCCAGCAGCTCGGGACTAGCGGGGGTTACAGATACGCAGTATTTT.

The CDR3 sequence is CASSVRQNYGYTF. As DNA, the CDR3 is TGTGCCAGCAGCGTTCGACAGAACTATGGCTACACCTTC. This chain connects TRBV9 to TRBJ1-2; a possible D gene is TRBD1 (5 bases). Germline CDR1 is SGDLS and CDR2 is YYNGEE. The CDR3 is 13 amino acids. Trimming shortened V by 2 bases and J by 2 bases, and 7 bases separated the two germline ends.

This clone was seen a few times. The rearrangement uses TRBV18 and TRBJ1-2, with D perhaps TRBD1 (5 bases). CDR1 is KGHSH and CDR2 is LQKENI in the germline V gene. V lost 2 bases and J 10 bases, leaving 17 bases between the germline ends. The CDR3 spans 14 residues. CDR3 sequence: CASSPAGTVSVYTF. CDR3 nucleotides: TGTGCCAGCTCACCAGCCGGGACTGTTTCTGTCTACACCTTC.

V gene TRBV2 combines with J gene TRBJ1-2; a weak D match, TRBD1 (5 bases). The CDR3 covers 11 residues. Trimming took off 11 bases at V and 7 bases at J, with 14 bases between the two ends. Germline V gene sequence: CDR1 SNHLY, CDR2 FYNNEI. The CDR3 here is CACRIQGGYTF. CDR3 in DNA: TGTGCCTGCCGTATTCAGGGTGGCTACACCTTC.

V and J are TRBV2 and TRBJ2-2, with a possible D match to TRBD1 (7 bases). The germline V gene has CDR1 SNHLY and CDR2 FYNNEI. The V end was cut by 4 bases, the J end by 5 bases, with 17 bases between. This CDR3 has 16 amino acids. The CDR3 DNA is TGTGCCAGCAGTGGTAGACAGGGACGGGGGACCGGGGAGCTGTTTTTT. As protein: CASSGRQGRGTGELFF.

The genes are TRBV28 and TRBJ2-4, with 7 bases fitting TRBD2. The length of the CDR3 is 16 residues. The germline CDR1 and CDR2 sequences are MDHEN and SYDVKM. Trimming cost V 1 base and J 1 base; bases outside gene matches: 4. The CDR3 nucleotides are TGTGCCAGCAGTTTATCTGTCGGGGGGGCCAAAAACATTCAGTACTTC. The encoded protein is CASSLSVGGAKNIQYF.

The CDR3 nucleotides are TGTGCCAGCAGCGTTGGGCTGGCCTACGAGCAGTACTTC. This translates into CASSVGLAYEQYF. This chain uses TRBV9 with TRBJ2-7; D is undetermined. This CDR3 comprises 13 residues. The germline V gene encodes CDR1 SGDLS and CDR2 YYNGEE. Deletions cut 2 bases from V and 2 bases from J, with 8 bases between.

The chain has TRBV7-2 and TRBJ1-4; TRBD1 might be the D (5 bases). V was trimmed by 4 bases and J by 8 bases, leaving 17 bases between them. This CDR3 has 15 amino acids. Germline assignment: CDR1 SGHTA and CDR2 FQGNSA. The CDR3 here is CASSSSGGYGEKLFF. The CDR3 bases are TGTGCCAGCAGCTCCTCCGGGGGTTACGGAGAAAAACTGTTTTTT.

The CDR3 here is CASSGTGGRRYEQYF. The CDR3 nucleotides read TGTGCCAGCAGTGGGACAGGGGGACGTAGGTACGAGCAGTACTTC. The chain has TRBV2 and TRBJ2-7; 10 bases agree with TRBD1. The V gene end was trimmed by 4 bases and the J gene end by 4 bases; junction bases not matched to a gene: 7. CDR1 SNHLY and CDR2 FYNNEI come from the germline V gene. This CDR3 is built from 15 residues.

This clone was recorded once. This rearrangement joins TRBV24-1 to TRBJ2-1, with 8 bases aligning to TRBD2. The CDR3 loop spans 15 amino acids. The junction had 13 bases not matched to a gene; V was cut back by 6 bases and J by 10 bases. Germline V gene sequence: CDR1 KGHDR, CDR2 SFDVKD. The CDR3 DNA reads as TGTGCCACCAGTCCTTTCAGAGCGGGAGTATTCGAGCAGTTCTTC. Translation gives CATSPFRAGVFEQFF.

The V call is TRBV11-3, the J call TRBJ2-3, with a possible D match to TRBD1 (6 bases). The CDR3 loop spans 15 amino acids. From germline, CDR1 is SGHNT and CDR2 YENEEA. With 2 bases removed from V and 0 bases from J, the gap between germline ends came to 9 bases. CDR3: CASSLRTASTDTQYF. The CDR3 DNA reads as TGTGCCAGCAGCTTACGGACAGCTAGCACAGATACGCAGTATTTT.

A single count supports this clone. This chain connects TRBV9 to TRBJ1-2; weak D call: TRBD1 (5 bases). The CDR3 has 15 amino acids. CDR1 SGDLS and CDR2 YYNGEE come from the germline V gene. Trimming took off 4 bases at V and 6 bases at J, with 19 bases between the two ends. The CDR3 DNA sequence: TGTGCCAGCAGCCCCTGGCTCCGGAAAGGGGATGGCTACACCTTC. Translation: CASSPWLRKGDGYTF.

The chain links TRBV19 to TRBJ2-7; TRBD1 aligns across 9 bases. The V segment lost 9 bases and the J segment 4 bases; nucleotides outside the gene matches: 13. From germline, CDR1 is LNHDA and CDR2 SQIVND (reference sequence). This CDR3 is 15 amino acids long. In DNA, the CDR3 is TGTGCCAGATGGGGGACAGGGAAAAGAACTTACGAGCAGTACTTC. Its protein is CARWGTGKRTYEQYF.